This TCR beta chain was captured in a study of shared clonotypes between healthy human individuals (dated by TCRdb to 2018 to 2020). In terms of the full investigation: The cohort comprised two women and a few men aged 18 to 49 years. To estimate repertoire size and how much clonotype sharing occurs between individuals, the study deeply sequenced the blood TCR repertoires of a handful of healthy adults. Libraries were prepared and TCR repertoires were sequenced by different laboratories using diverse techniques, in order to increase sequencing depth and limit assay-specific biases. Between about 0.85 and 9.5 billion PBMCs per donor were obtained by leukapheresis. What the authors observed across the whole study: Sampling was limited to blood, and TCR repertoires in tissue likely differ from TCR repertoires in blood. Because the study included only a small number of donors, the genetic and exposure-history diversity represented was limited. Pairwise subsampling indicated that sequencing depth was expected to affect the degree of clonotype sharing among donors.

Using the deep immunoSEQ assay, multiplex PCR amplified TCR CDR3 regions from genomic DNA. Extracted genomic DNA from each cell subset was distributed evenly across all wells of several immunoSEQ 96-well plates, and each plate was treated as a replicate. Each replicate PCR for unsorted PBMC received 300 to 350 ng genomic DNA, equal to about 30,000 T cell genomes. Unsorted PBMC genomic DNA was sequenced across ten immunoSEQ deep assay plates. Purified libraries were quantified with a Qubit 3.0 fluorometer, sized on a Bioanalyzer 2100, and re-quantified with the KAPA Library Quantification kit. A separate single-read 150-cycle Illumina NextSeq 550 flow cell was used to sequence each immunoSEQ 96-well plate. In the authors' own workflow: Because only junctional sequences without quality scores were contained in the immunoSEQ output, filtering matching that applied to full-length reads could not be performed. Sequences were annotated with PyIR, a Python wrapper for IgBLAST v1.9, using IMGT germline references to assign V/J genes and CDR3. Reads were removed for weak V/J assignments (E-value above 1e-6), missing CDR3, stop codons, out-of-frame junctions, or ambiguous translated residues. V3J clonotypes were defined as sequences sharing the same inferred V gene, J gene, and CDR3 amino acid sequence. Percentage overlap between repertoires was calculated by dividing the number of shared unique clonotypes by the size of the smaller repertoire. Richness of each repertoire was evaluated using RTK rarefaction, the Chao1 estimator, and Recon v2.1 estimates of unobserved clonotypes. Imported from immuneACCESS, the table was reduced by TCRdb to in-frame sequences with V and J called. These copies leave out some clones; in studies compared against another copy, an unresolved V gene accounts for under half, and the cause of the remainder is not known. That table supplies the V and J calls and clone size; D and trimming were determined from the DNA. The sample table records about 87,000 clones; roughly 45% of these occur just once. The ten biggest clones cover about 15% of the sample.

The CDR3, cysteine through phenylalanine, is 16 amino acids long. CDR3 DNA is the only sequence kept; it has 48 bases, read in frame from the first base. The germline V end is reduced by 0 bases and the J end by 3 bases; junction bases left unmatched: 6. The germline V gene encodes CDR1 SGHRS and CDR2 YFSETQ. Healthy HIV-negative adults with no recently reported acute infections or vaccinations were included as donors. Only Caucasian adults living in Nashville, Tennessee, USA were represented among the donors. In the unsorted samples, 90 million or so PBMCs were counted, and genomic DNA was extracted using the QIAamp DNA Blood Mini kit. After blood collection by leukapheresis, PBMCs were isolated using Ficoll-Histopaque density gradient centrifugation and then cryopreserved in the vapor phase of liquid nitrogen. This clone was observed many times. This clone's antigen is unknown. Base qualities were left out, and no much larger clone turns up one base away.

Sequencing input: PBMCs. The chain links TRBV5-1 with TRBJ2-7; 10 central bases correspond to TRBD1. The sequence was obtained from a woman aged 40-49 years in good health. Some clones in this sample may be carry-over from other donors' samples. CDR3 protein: CASSLEPGQGDYEQYF. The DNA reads TGCGCCAGCAGCTTGGAGCCCGGACAGGGGGACTACGAGCAGTACTTC.